What follows describes a single T cell receptor beta chain. Its specificity is not known. The sample belongs to a study of T cell repertoires in cytomegalovirus infection. Study-wide context: CMV epitopes that were recently identified and HLA-C-restricted were used alongside well-studied HLA-B-restricted ones. Public TCR beta signatures indicated both CMV infection and matching HLA type. Study results and limitations: HLA-C-restricted CMV clonotypes gave the most frequent clonotype in two of eight donors.

TCRdb used MiXCR to reprocess the reads, holding one entry per CDR3 protein. The sample has some 800,000 distinct CDR3 sequences, 25% to 30% seen once. The receptor's source is a human donor in good health (CMV status not recorded). Some clones in this sample may be carry-over from other donors' samples. The source material was cultured CD8+ T cells from PBMCs, sampled from culture after CMV antigen stimulation.

In DNA, the CDR3 is TGTGCCAGCAGCCCCAGTGGCGGCTCGAACACCGGGGAGCTGTTTTTT. Residues: CASSPSGGSNTGELFF. The rearrangement joins TRBV12-3 or TRBV12-4 to TRBJ2-2; no clear D. V was trimmed by 6 bases and J by 0 bases, leaving 14 bases between them. This CDR3 contains 16 residues.